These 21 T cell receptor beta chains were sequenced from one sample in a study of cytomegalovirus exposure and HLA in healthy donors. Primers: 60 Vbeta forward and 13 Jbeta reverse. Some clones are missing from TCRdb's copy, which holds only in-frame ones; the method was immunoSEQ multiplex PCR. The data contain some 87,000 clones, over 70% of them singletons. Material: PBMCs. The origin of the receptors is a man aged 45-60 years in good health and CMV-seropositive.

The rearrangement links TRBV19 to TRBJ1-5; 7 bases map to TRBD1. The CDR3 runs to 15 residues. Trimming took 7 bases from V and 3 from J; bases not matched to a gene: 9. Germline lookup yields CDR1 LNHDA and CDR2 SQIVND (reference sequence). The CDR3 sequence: CASISGGQYNQPQHF. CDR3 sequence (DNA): TGTGCCAGTATCTCTGGGGGACAGTACAATCAGCCCCAGCATTTT.

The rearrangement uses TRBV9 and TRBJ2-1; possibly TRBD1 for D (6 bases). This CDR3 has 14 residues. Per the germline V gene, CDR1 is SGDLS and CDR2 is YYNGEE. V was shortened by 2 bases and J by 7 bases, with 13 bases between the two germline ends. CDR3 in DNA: TGTGCCAGCAGCGTGGGGGCGTCTGAAAATGAGCAGTTCTTC. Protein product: CASSVGASENEQFF. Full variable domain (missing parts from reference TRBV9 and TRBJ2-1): DSGVTQTPKHLITATGQRVTLRCSPRSGDLSVYWYQQSLDQGLQFLIQYYNGEERAKGNILERFSAQQFPDLHSELNLSSLELGDSALYFCASSVGASENEQFFGPGTRLTVL.

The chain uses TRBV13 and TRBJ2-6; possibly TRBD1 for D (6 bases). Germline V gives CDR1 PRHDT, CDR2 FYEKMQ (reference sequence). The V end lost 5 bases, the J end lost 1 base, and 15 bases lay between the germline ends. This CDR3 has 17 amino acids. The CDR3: CASSRKSGVSGANVLTF. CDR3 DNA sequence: TGTGCCAGCAGCAGAAAATCAGGGGTTTCTGGGGCCAACGTCCTGACTTTC.

As DNA, the CDR3 is TGTGCCAGTAGTAGAGGGACTAACGGGAAAGAGACCCAGTACTTC. Its protein product is CASSRGTNGKETQYF. The J gene is TRBJ2-5, the V gene TRBV19; 7 positions agree with TRBD2. The CDR3 length is 15 residues. V shed 4 bases, J shed 3 bases, and the junction held 8 bases outside the gene matches. Per the germline V gene, CDR1 is LNHDA and CDR2 is SQIVND (reference sequence).

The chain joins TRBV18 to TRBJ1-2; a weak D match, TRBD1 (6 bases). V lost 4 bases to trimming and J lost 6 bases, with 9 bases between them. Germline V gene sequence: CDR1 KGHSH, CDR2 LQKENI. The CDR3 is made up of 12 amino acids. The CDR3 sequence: CASSLNRDGYTF. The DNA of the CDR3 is TGTGCCAGCTCACTTAACAGGGATGGCTACACCTTC.

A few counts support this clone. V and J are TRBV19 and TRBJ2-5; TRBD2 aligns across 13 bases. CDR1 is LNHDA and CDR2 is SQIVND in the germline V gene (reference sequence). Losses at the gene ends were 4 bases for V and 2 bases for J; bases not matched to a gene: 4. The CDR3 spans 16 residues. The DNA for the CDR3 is TGTGCCAGTAGTAAATGGACTAGCGGGGGACAAGAGACCCAGTACTTC. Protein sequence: CASSKWTSGGQETQYF.

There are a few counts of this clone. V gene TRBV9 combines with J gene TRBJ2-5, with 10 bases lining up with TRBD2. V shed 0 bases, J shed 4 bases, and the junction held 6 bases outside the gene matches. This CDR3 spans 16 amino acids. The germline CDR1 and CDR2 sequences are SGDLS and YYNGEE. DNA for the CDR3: TGTGCCAGCAGCGTAGCCCCCAGCGGGGGGGGAGAGACCCAGTACTTC. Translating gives CASSVAPSGGGETQYF.

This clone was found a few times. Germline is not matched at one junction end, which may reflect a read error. The CDR3 DNA reads TGCGCCAGCAGCTCCGGACAGACTTATGGCTACCCCTTC. Amino acids: CASSSGQTYGYPF. The rearrangement joins TRBV5-1 to TRBJ1-2; perhaps TRBD1 as D (6 bases). This CDR3 spans 13 amino acids. Germline CDR1 SGHRS, CDR2 YFSETQ. Using reference TRBV5-1 and TRBJ1-2 for the parts outside the CDR3, the full variable domain is KAGVTQTPRYLIKTRGQQVTLSCSPISGHRSVSWYQQTPGQGLQFLFEYFSETQRNKGNFPGRFSGRQFSNSRSEMNVSTLELGDSALYLCASSSGQTYGYPFGSGTRLTVV.

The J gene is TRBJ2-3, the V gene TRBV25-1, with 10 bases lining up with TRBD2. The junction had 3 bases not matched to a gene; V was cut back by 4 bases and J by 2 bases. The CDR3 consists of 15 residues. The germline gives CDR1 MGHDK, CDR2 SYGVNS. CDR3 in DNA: TGTGCCAGCAGTGCCGGACTAGCGGCCACAGATACGCAGTATTTT. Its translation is CASSAGLAATDTQYF. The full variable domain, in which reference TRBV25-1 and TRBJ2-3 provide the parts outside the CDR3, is EADIYQTPRYLVIGTGKKITLECSQTMGHDKMYWYQQDPGMELHLIHYSYGVNSTEKGDLSSESTVSRIRTEHFPLTLESARPSHTSQYLCASSAGLAATDTQYFGPGTRLTVL.

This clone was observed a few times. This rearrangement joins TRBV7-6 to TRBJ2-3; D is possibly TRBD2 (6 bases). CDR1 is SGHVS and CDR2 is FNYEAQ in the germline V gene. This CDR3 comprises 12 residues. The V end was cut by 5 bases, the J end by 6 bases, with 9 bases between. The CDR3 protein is CASSPGVDTQYF. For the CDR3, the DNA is TGTGCCAGCAGCCCGGGAGTGGATACGCAGTATTTT.

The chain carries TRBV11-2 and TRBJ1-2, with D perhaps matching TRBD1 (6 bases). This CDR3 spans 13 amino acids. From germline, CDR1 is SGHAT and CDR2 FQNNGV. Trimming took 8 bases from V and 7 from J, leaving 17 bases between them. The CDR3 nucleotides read TGTGCCAGCTTTGGCGGCGCAGGGGCTGGCTACACCTTC. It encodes CASFGGAGAGYTF. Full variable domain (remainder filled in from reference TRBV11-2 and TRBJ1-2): EAGVAQSPRYKIIEKRQSVAFWCNPISGHATLYWYQQILGQGPKLLIQFQNNGVVDDSQLPKDRFSAERLKGVDSTLKIQPAKLEDSAVYLCASFGGAGAGYTFGSGTRLTVV.

This CDR3 is CASSTRPGQGANIQYF. Here the CDR3 DNA reads TGTGCCAGCTCAACCCGACCGGGACAGGGGGCAAACATTCAGTACTTC. This chain connects TRBV18 to TRBJ2-4; 12 bases align to TRBD1. Losses at the gene ends were 5 bases for V and 6 bases for J; bases not matched to a gene: 8. The CDR3 consists of 16 residues. Germline V gene data show CDR1 as KGHSH and CDR2 as LQKENI.

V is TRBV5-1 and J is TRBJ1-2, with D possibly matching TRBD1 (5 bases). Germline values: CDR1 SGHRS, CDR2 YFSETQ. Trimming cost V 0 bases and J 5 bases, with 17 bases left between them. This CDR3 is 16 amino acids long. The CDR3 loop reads CASSLAQSKGTYGYTF. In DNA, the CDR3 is TGCGCCAGCAGCTTGGCCCAAAGTAAAGGGACTTATGGCTACACCTTC.

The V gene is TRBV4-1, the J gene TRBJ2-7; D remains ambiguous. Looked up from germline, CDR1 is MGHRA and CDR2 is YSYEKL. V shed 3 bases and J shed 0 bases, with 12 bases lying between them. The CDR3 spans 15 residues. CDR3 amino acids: CASSHTLSSSYEQYF. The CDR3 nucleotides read TGCGCCAGCAGCCATACCCTGAGTAGCTCCTACGAGCAGTACTTC.

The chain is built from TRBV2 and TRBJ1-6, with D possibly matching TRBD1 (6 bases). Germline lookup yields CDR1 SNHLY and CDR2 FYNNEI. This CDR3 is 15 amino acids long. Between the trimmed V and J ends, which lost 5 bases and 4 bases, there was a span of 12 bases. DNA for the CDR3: TGTGCCAGCAGTCAATCGACAGGTTATAATTCACCCCTCCACTTT. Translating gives CASSQSTGYNSPLHF.

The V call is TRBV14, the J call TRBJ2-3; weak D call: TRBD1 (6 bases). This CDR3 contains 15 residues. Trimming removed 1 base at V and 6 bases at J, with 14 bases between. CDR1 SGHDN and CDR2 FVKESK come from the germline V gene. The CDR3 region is CASSQGPGARDTQYF. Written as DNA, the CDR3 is TGTGCCAGCAGCCAAGGGCCAGGGGCCAGGGATACGCAGTATTTT.

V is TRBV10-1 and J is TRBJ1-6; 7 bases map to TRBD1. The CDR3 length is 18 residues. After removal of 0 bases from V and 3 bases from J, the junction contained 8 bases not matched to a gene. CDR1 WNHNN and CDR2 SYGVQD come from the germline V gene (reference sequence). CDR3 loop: CASSESSEGAFYNSPLHF. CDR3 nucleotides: TGCGCCAGCAGTGAGTCGTCTGAGGGGGCCTTCTATAATTCACCCCTCCACTTT.

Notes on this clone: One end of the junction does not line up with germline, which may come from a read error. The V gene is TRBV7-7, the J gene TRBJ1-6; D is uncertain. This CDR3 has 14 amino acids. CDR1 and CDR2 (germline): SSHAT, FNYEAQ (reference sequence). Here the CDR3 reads CASSLAEGNSPLNF. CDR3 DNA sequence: TGTGCTAGCAGCTTGGCGGAGGGTAATTCACCCCTCAACTTT.

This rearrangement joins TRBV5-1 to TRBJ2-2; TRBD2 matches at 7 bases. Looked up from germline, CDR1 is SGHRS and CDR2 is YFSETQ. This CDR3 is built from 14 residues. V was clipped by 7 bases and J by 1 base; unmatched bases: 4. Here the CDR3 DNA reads TGCGCCAGCTCTGCTAGCGGGAACACCGGGGAGCTGTTTTTT. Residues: CASSASGNTGELFF.

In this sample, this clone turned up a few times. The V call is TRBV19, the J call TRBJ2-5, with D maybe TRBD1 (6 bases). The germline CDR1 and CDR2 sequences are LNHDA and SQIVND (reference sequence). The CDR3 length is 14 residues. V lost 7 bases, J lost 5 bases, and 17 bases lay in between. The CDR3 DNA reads TGTGCCAGTACCCCAACGACAGGCGGGGAGACCCAGTACTTC. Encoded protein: CASTPTTGGETQYF.

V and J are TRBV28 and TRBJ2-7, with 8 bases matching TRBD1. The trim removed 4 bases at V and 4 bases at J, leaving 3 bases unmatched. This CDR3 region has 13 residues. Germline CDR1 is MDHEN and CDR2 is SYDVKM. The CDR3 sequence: CASSWDRLYEQYF. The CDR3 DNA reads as TGTGCCAGCAGTTGGGACAGGCTGTACGAGCAGTACTTC.